This T cell receptor beta chain derives from a study of T cell responses to AZD1222 COVID-19 vaccine. Study information: Second-dose intervals near 4 or 12 weeks were combined. Notes on the study in general: Receipt of two AZD1222 doses was followed by a rise in Spike-specific TCR breadth and depth. Spike-wide coverage was observed for vaccine-associated CD4 TCRs, with dominant responses at 160-218 and 743-854. Donors, mostly white British, included more females; clonal diversity was possibly underestimated.

V was trimmed by 0 bases and J by 8 bases, leaving 15 bases between them. The CDR3 has 15 amino acids. Germline CDR1 is SGDLS and CDR2 is YYNGEE. About this clone: The antigen is undetermined.

TCRdb keeps only in-frame clones here, not all; method: immunoSEQ multiplex PCR. This sample has approximately 120,000 clones; about 93% occur once, and the top ten carry 0.85% to 0.95%. The sample was peripheral blood, taken on day 0 of AZD1222 vaccination. The rearrangement joins TRBV9 to TRBJ2-1; tentative D call: TRBD1 (6 bases). The sequence was collected from an adult in good health. CDR3 sequence reads: CASSVESQGWHEQFF. The CDR3 DNA reads as TGTGCCAGCAGCGTAGAATCCCAGGGGTGGCATGAGCAGTTCTTC.